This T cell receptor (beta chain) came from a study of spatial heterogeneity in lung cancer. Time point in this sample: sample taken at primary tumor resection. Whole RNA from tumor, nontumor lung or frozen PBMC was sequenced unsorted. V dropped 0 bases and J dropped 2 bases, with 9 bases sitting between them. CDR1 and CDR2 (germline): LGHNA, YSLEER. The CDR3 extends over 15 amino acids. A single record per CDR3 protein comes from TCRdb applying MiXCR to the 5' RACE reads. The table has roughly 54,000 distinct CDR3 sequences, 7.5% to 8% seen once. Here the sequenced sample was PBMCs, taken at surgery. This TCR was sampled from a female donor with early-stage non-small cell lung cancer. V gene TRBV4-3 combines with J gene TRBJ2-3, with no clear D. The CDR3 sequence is CASSQDEFSTDTQYF. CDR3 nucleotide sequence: TGCGCCAGCAGCCAAGATGAGTTTTCCACAGATACGCAGTATTTT.